This T cell receptor (beta chain) was retrieved from a study of memory CD4+ T cells and cytomegalovirus serostatus (dated by TCRdb to between 2018 and 2021). About the study as a whole: The roughly 35 healthy Belgian adults in the cohort included 9 who were CMV seropositive and roughly 25 who were CMV seronegative. To replicate a published TCR-based CMV serostatus classifier, the study sequenced CD4+ memory TCRbeta repertoires from a Belgian cohort whose cytomegalovirus serostatus was known.

V is cut by 3 bases and J by 1 base, and the space between the germline ends is 9 bases. From the cysteine up to the phenylalanine, the CDR3 has a length of 15 residues. The retained sequence is limited to the CDR3, 45 bases, with the frame set at the first base. Looking up the germline V gene yields CDR1 KGHSH and CDR2 LQKENI. Turning to this clone: Its antigen target is currently unknown. No base quality values were provided; no much bigger clone lies one nucleotide off.

What the work shows at the level of the full study, not this receptor alone: The original-framework classifier achieved a median bootstrapped AUC of almost 0.97 with a 95% CI of 0.76-1.00 on the Belgian cohort. Of over 150 previously reported CMV-associated TCRbeta sequences, about 62 appeared in the CD4+ memory repertoires, each in one to five individuals. Unlike the original study, which covered naive and memory CD4+ and CD8+ populations, the Belgian study sequenced only CD4+CD45RO+ memory cells. The results were interpreted as suggesting that the CMV-associated TCR signature is mostly present in the CD4+ memory repertoire. For CMV serostatus prediction, a median bootstrapped AUC of approximately 0.95 was reached with the original framework, and a median bootstrapped AUC of around 0.9 was reached with a US-trained random forest.

The Quick-DNA Microprep Kit was used to extract genomic DNA from the sorted cells. Amplification of TCRbeta DNA was done with the immunoSEQ hsTCRbeta kit, following the protocol from the manufacturer. An Illumina MiSeq instrument was used to sequence the TCRbeta libraries. In the source study's methods: Once out-of-frame sequences had been removed, 2,204,828 distinct TCRbeta sequences were left, which works out to an average of around 70,000 per individual. Each individual was scored according to the count of 150 to 200 previously reported CMV-associated TCRbeta sequences and the total productive distinct TCRbeta count. A beta-binomial model was reimplemented in Python, and scikit-learn random forests with default parameters were trained on US cohort data. Classifier performance on the Belgian cohort was summarized as median AUC with percentile confidence intervals calculated over 10,000 bootstrap iterations. This is the immuneACCESS table as TCRdb keeps it, with only in-frame sequences that have V and J called. A part of the clones is gone; compared with another copy, unresolved V genes explain less than half, and the rest is unexplained. Clone size and the V and J calls come from that table; the DNA yielded D and trimming. This sample has about 50,000 clones in its table, and more than 60% of those were observed once. The ten largest clonotypes hold 0.61% of the sample.

A FACSAria II was used to sort memory CD4+ T cells, defined as single viable CD3+CD4+CD8-CD45RO+ cells. To determine CMV serostatus, a Roche Elecsys assay was used that detects serum IgG against CMV pp150, pp28, p38 and p52. After thawing, total CD4+ T cells were enriched by positive selection with CD4 magnetic microbeads. Samples originated from another study that specifically interrogated the CD4+ T cell memory repertoire. Peripheral blood mononuclear cells were isolated and cryopreserved according to standard operating procedures, and serum was kept at -80 degrees C. The staining used CD3-PerCP (BW264/56), CD4-APC (RPA-T4), CD45RO-PE (UCHT1) and CD8-Pacific Orange (3B5) antibodies, and Sytox blue was used to exclude non-viable cells.

In this chain, TRBV18 is recombined with TRBJ2-2; the D element might be TRBD1 or TRBD2, as each aligns at 5 bases. The sequence was obtained from an adult in good health and CMV-seronegative. The sequenced sample consisted of memory CD4+ T cells from blood. The DNA is as follows: TGTGCCAGCTCACCGGGACCGCTGAACACCGGGGAGCTGTTTTTT. Its protein product is CASSPGPLNTGELFF.